The 17 T cell receptor beta chains given below trace back to one sample, sequenced in a study of blood T cell repertoires in COVID-19. TCRdb's table, derived via immunoSEQ multiplex PCR, lists solely in-frame clones and lacks some. This sample has roughly 250,000 clones, with approximately 80% found just once. The sequencing sample was made of peripheral blood. These TCRs come from a woman of 80 years or more with acute or convalescent COVID-19.

This chain links TRBV5-1 with TRBJ2-3; 12 bases line up with TRBD2. The CDR3 covers 16 residues. Trimming took 4 bases from V and 0 from J; bases not matched to a gene: 3. Germline V gene lookup returns CDR1 SGHRS and CDR2 YFSETQ. Here the CDR3 reads CASSVGLAGSTDTQYF. The CDR3 DNA reads TGCGCCAGCAGCGTTGGACTAGCGGGGAGCACAGATACGCAGTATTTT.

This rearrangement joins TRBV9 to TRBJ1-6; 9 nucleotides line up with TRBD1. From germline, CDR1 is SGDLS and CDR2 YYNGEE. The CDR3 is 15 residues long. V was clipped by 3 bases and J by 6 bases; unmatched bases: 4. CDR3 amino acids: CASSASGQGNSPLHF. CDR3 nucleotide sequence: TGTGCCAGCAGCGCATCGGGACAGGGTAATTCACCCCTCCACTTT.

The chain joins TRBV7-9 to TRBJ1-6; 9 nucleotides line up with TRBD1. This CDR3 has 15 residues. The J segment lost 7 bases and the V segment lost 8 bases, leaving 9 bases of the junction unmatched. Germline-derived CDR1 and CDR2 are SEHNR and FQNEAQ (reference sequence). As DNA, the CDR3 is TGTGCCAGCTCCCAGGGGGACAGGGACAATTCACCCCTCCACTTT. Translating gives CASSQGDRDNSPLHF.

The V call is TRBV4-1, the J call TRBJ2-2; D not certain. From germline, CDR1 is MGHRA and CDR2 YSYEKL. The CDR3 runs to 15 residues. The germline V and J ends were trimmed by 1 base and 0 bases, with 6 bases remaining between them. The CDR3 bases are TGCGCCAGCAGCCAAGGATTAGCGAACACCGGGGAGCTGTTTTTT. This encodes CASSQGLANTGELFF.

The J gene is TRBJ1-3, the V gene TRBV5-8; 8 positions match TRBD1. V shed 4 bases, J shed 8 bases, and the junction held 11 bases outside the gene matches. This CDR3 is built from 15 residues. Germline values: CDR1 SGHTS, CDR2 YDEGEE. CDR3 nucleotides: TGTGCCAGCAGCACCGGGACAGGCCCGAGGTACACCATATATTTT. It yields the protein CASSTGTGPRYTIYF. The full variable domain, in which reference TRBV5-8 and TRBJ1-3 provide the parts outside the CDR3, is EAGVTQSPTHLIKTRGQQATLRCSPISGHTSVYWYQQALGLGLQFLLWYDEGEERNRGNFPPRFSGRQFPNYSSELNVNALELEDSALYLCASSTGTGPRYTIYFGEGSWLTVV.

This rearrangement joins TRBV2 to TRBJ2-1, with 10 bases matching TRBD2. Germline trimming cut 6 bases from V and 2 bases from J; bases unmatched to any gene: 4. The CDR3 sequence is 15 residues long. Germline assignment: CDR1 SNHLY and CDR2 FYNNEI. CDR3: CASSVLAGAYNEQFF. CDR3 coding DNA: TGTGCCAGCAGCGTTCTAGCGGGGGCCTACAATGAGCAGTTCTTC.

This clone appeared once. This chain joins TRBV12-3 or TRBV12-4 and TRBJ2-7, with D perhaps TRBD2 (5 bases). CDR3 size: 13 residues. The V end was cut by 3 bases, the J end by 2 bases, with 8 bases between. Here the CDR3 DNA reads TGTGCCAGCAGTTTCCAGAGGGCCTACGAGCAGTACTTC. Translation: CASSFQRAYEQYF.

The chain carries TRBV27 and TRBJ1-2; D is perhaps TRBD1 (5 bases). Between the trimmed V and J ends, which lost 6 bases and 6 bases, there was a span of 14 bases. The germline V gene has CDR1 MNHEY and CDR2 SMNVEV (reference sequence). This CDR3 comprises 13 residues. In DNA form, the CDR3 reads TGTGCCAGCAGCTCAGGGTTAAGAAATGGCTACACCTTC. Translating it yields CASSSGLRNGYTF.

The rearrangement uses TRBV7-9 and TRBJ1-2, with D uncertain. The CDR3 totals 13 residues. From germline, CDR1 is SEHNR and CDR2 FQNEAQ (reference sequence). V lost 3 bases, J lost 8 bases, and 13 bases lay in between. Here the CDR3 reads CASSFRGLQGYTF. For the CDR3, the DNA is TGTGCCAGCAGCTTCCGGGGTCTACAGGGCTACACCTTC.

This clone has only one observation. V and J are TRBV19 and TRBJ1-4; 7 bases match TRBD1. Trimming removed 5 bases from V and 5 bases from J; junction bases left unmatched: 8. The CDR3 covers 15 residues. CDR1 is LNHDA, CDR2 SQIVND, per germline (reference sequence). CDR3 region: CASSPVTGSNEKLFF. CDR3 in DNA: TGTGCCAGTAGTCCCGTGACAGGGTCGAATGAAAAACTGTTTTTT.

The chain employs TRBV15 and TRBJ2-3; TRBD1 might be the D (7 bases). Trimming pared 0 bases from V and 6 bases from J, leaving 16 bases between. The CDR3 contains 16 residues. Germline V gene lookup returns CDR1 LNHNV and CDR2 YYDKDF (reference sequence). The CDR3 DNA reads as TGTGCCACCAGCAGAGATGGTGGAGGGGGCGCGGATACGCAGTATTTT. Translation gives CATSRDGGGGADTQYF.

This clone was picked up a small number of times. The gene calls are TRBV6-1 and TRBJ1-2; 9 bases are shared with TRBD1. The CDR3 is 14 amino acids. V lost 3 bases, J lost 5 bases, and 4 bases stayed unmatched. The germline V gene has CDR1 MNHNS and CDR2 SASEGT. CDR3 bases: TGTGCCAGCAGTGATAGGGACAGGGATTATGGCTACACCTTC. This translates into CASSDRDRDYGYTF.

The chain has TRBV6-5 and TRBJ1-5; 8 nucleotides align to TRBD1. The CDR3 covers 15 residues. V was clipped by 6 bases and J by 3 bases; unmatched bases: 7. Germline V gene data show CDR1 as MNHEY and CDR2 as SVGAGI. CDR3 in amino acids: CASRPRTGFNQPQHF. CDR3 DNA: TGTGCCAGCAGACCTCGGACAGGGTTCAATCAGCCCCAGCATTTT.

The chain carries TRBV7-3 and TRBJ1-1, with D maybe TRBD1 (6 bases). The V gene's germline CDR1 is SGHTA and CDR2 FQGTGA. V was cut by 4 bases and J by 3 bases, with 9 bases left in between. This CDR3 is built from 13 residues. In nucleotides, the CDR3 is TGTGCCAGCAGCTCACGGACAGACACTGAAGCTTTCTTT. Its protein is CASSSRTDTEAFF.

The chain is built from TRBV12-5 and TRBJ2-2; the D gene is possibly TRBD1 (5 bases). The germline CDR1 and CDR2 sequences are LGHNT and FRNRAP. The V end was cut by 1 base, the J end by 0 bases, with 12 bases between. The CDR3 contains 17 residues. DNA of the CDR3: TGTGCTAGTGGTTTGGCCAGGGCAGGCGCGAACACCGGGGAGCTGTTTTTT. Amino acid sequence: CASGLARAGANTGELFF. Variable domain in full (rest from reference TRBV12-5 and TRBJ2-2): DARVTQTPRHKVTEMGQEVTMRCQPILGHNTVFWYRQTMMQGLELLAYFRNRAPLDDSGMPKDRFSAEMPDATLATLKIQPSEPRDSAVYFCASGLARAGANTGELFFGEGSRLTVL.

V usage is TRBV6-5 and J usage is TRBJ1-3; tentative D call: TRBD1 (5 bases). The CDR3 runs 14 residues. Germline CDR1 reads MNHEY; CDR2 reads SVGAGI. The V end lost 8 bases, the J end lost 5 bases, and 16 bases lay between the germline ends. The CDR3 coding sequence is TGTGCCAGCGCCGCGGGACCTGGAAGAAACACCATATATTTT. As protein: CASAAGPGRNTIYF.

The J gene is TRBJ2-7, the V gene TRBV3-1 (or the pseudogene TRBV3-2); possible D gene TRBD2, 6 bases. The germline gives CDR1 LGHDT, CDR2 YNNKEL (reference sequence). Trimming removed 4 bases at V and 0 bases at J, with 13 bases between. The CDR3 spans 15 residues. In DNA form, the CDR3 reads TGTGCCAGCAGCCGGGGGGACCCTCACTCCTACGAGCAGTACTTC. Amino acids: CASSRGDPHSYEQYF.